This note documents a single TCR beta chain sequence. Its antigen is not known. V shed 2 bases and J shed 3 bases, with 8 bases lying between them. Germline values: CDR1 SNHLY, CDR2 FYNNEI. The CDR3 is made up of 14 amino acids. In the PCR, 60 Vbeta and 13 Jbeta primers were used. The method was immunoSEQ multiplex PCR; TCRdb's version includes in-frame clones alone and lacks a portion of them. The table lists roughly 180,000 clones, around 80% of them singletons. This record comes from a study of cytomegalovirus exposure and HLA in healthy donors. Study-wide results and limits: Sequencing artifact likely explains a cluster of highly shared sequence variants. Later analysis identified a missense DCLRE1C variant that was linked to TCR beta V- and J-gene trimming. Presence/absence results assume similar sequencing depth per donor, which may not hold.

Healthy bone marrow donors made up the donors. The sequence was collected from a man aged 18 to 30 in good health and CMV-seronegative. The chain joins TRBV2 to TRBJ1-5; no reliable D call. Sequenced material: PBMCs. The DNA of the CDR3 is TGTGCCAGCAGTGAACCAACGGTCAATCAGCCCCAGCATTTT. The encoded protein is CASSEPTVNQPQHF.